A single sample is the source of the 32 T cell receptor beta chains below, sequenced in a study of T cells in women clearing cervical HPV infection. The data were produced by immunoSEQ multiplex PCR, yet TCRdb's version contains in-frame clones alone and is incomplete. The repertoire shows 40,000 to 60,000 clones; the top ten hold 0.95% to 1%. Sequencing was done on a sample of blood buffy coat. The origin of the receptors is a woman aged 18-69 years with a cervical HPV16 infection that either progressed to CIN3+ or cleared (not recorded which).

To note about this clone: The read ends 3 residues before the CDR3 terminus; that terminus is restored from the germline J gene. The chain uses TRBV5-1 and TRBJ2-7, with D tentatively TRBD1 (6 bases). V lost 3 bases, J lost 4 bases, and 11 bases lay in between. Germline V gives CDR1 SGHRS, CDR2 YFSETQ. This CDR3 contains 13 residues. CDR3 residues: CASSWGPLYEQYF. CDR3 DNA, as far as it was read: TGCGCCAGCAGCTGGGGGCCCTTATACGAG.

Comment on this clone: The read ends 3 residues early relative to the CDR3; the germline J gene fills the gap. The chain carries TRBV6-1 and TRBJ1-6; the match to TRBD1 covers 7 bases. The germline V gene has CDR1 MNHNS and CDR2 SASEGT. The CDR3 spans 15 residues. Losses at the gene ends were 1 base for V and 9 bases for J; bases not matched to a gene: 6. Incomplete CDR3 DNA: TGTGCCAGCAGTGAAGTGGACAGGATCCGTTCACCC. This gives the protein CASSEVDRIRSP. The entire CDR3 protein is CASSEVDRIRSPLHF.

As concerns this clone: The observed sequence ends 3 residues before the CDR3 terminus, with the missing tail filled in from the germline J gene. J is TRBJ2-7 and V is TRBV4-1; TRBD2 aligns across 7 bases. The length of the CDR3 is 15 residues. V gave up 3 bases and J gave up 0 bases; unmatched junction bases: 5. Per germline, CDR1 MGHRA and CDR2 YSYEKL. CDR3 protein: CASSQSGLSSYEQYF. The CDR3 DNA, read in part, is TGCGCCAGCAGCCAGTCGGGACTATCCTCCTACGAG.

The CDR3 reads CASTRSGSRKNSPLHF. The sequenced CDR3 bases are TGTGCCAGCACCCGAAGCGGCAGCCGGAAGAATTCACCC. The chain is built from TRBV2 and TRBJ1-6; D uncertain. The read falls 3 residues short of the CDR3 end, and the missing part is taken from the germline J gene. Trimming left V 7 bases short and J 7 bases short, with 20 bases between. The CDR3 runs 16 residues. In germline, CDR1 is SNHLY, CDR2 FYNNEI. Filled out from reference TRBV2 and TRBJ1-6, the complete variable domain reads EPEVTQTPSHQVTQMGQEVILRCVPISNHLYFYWYRQILGQKVEFLVSFYNNEISEKSEIFDDQFSVERPDGSNFTLKIRSTKLEDSAMYFCASTRSGSRKNSPLHFGNGTRLTVT.

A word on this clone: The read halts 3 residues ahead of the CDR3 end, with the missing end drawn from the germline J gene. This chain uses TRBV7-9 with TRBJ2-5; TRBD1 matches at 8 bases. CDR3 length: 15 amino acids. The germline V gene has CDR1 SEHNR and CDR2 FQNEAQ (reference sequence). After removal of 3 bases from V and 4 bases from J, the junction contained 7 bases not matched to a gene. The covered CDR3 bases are TGTGCCAGCAGCTTCCGACAGGGGTTGGGAGAGACC. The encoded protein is CASSFRQGLGET. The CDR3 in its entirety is CASSFRQGLGETQYF.

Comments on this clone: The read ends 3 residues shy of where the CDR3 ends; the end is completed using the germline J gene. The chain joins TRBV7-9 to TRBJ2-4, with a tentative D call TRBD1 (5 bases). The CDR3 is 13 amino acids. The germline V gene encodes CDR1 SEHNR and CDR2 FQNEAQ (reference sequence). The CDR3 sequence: CASSLDQGLRQYF. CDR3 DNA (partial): TGTGCCAGCAGCTTAGATCAGGGCCTCCGT.

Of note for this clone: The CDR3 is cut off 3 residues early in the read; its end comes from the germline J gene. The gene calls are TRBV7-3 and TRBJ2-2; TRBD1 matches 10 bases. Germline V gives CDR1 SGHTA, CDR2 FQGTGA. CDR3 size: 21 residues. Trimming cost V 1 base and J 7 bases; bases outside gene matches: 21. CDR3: CASSLSFIFRRGQGPIGELFF. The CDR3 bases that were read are TGTGCCAGCAGCTTAAGTTTCATTTTTAGACGGGGACAGGGGCCGATCGGGGAG.

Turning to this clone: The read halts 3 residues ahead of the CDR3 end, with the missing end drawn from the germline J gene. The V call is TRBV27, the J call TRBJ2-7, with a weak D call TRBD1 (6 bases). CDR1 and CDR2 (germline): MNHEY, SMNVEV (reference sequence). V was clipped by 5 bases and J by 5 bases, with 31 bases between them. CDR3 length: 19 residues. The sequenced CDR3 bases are TGTGCCAGCAGTCCACAGGTCGGGGTACTTGAACAGGGTTGGAACGAG. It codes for CASSPQVGVLEQGWNE. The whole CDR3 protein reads CASSPQVGVLEQGWNEQYF.

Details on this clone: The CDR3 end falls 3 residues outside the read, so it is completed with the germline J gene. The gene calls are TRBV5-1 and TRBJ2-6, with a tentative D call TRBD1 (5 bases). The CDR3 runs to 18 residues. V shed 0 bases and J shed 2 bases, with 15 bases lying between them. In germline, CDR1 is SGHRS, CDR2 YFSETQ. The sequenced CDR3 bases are TGCGCCAGCAGCTTGGGAAATATTCAGGGTACTGGGGCCAACGTC. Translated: CASSLGNIQGTGANV. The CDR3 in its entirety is CASSLGNIQGTGANVLTF. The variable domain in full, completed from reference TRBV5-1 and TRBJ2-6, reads KAGVTQTPRYLIKTRGQQVTLSCSPISGHRSVSWYQQTPGQGLQFLFEYFSETQRNKGNFPGRFSGRQFSNSRSEMNVSTLELGDSALYLCASSLGNIQGTGANVLTFGAGSRLTVL.

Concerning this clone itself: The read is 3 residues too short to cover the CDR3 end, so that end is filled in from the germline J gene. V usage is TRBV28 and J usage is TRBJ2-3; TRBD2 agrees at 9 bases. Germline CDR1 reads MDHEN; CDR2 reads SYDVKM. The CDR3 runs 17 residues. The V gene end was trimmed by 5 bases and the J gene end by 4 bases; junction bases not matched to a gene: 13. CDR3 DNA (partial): TGTGCCAGCAGTCAACCCATTATGCGGGGGGGTTCAGATACG. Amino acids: CASSQPIMRGGSDT. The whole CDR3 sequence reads CASSQPIMRGGSDTQYF. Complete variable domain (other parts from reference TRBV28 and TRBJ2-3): DVKVTQSSRYLVKRTGEKVFLECVQDMDHENMFWYRQDPGLGLRLIYFSYDVKMKEKGDIPEGYSVSREKKERFSLILESASTNQTSMYLCASSQPIMRGGSDTQYFGPGTRLTVL.

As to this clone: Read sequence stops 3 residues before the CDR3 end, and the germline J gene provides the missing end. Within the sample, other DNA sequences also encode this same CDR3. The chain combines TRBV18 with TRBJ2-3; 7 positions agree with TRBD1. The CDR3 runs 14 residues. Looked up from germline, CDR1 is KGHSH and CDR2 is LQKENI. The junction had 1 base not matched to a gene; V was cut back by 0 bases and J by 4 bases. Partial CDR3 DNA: TGTGCCAGCTCACCACCAGGGGGCGCAGATACG. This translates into CASSPPGGADT. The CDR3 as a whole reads CASSPPGGADTQYF.

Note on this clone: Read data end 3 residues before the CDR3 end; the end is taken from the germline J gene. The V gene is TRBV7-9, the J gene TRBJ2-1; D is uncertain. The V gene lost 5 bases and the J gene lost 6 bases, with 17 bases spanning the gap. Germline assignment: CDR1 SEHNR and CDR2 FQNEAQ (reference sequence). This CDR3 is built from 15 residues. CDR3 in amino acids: CASSLGYGLFNEQFF. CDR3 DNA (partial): TGTGCCAGCAGCCTAGGTTACGGTTTGTTCAATGAG.

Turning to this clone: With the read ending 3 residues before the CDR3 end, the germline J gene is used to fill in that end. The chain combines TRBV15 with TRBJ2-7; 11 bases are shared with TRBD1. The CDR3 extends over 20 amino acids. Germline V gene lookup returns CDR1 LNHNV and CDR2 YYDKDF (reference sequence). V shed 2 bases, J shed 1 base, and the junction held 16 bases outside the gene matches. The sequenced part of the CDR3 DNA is TGTGCCACCAGCAGAACCCTAAGGGGGGGACAGGGGGGACTATCCTACGAG. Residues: CATSRTLRGGQGGLSYE. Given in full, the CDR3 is CATSRTLRGGQGGLSYEQYF.

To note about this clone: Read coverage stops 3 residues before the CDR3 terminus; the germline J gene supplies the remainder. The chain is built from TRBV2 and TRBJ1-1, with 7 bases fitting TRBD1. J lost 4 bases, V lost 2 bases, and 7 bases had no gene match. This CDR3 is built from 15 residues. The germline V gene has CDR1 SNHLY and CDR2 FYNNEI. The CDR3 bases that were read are TGTGCCAGCAGTGAATGGTACAGGGGCGGCACTGAA. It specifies CASSEWYRGGTE. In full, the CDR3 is CASSEWYRGGTEAFF.

The CDR3 spells CASSEGRGPGEQYF. The CDR3 bases that were read are TGTGCCAGCAGTGAAGGGAGGGGCCCTGGCGAG. The chain is built from TRBV6-1 and TRBJ2-7; TRBD2 is a possible D gene (6 bases). The read ends 3 residues shy of where the CDR3 ends; the end is completed using the germline J gene. Trimming took off 1 base at V and 6 bases at J, with 13 bases between the two ends. CDR1 MNHNS and CDR2 SASEGT come from the germline V gene. The CDR3 extends over 14 amino acids.

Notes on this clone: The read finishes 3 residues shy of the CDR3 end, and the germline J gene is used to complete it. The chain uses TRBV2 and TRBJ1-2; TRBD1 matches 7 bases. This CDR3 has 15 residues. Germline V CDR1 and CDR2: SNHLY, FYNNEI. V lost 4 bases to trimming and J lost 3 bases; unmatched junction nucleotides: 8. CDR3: CASSGRQGGDYGYTF. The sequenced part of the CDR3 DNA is TGTGCCAGCAGTGGGCGACAGGGAGGGGACTATGGC.

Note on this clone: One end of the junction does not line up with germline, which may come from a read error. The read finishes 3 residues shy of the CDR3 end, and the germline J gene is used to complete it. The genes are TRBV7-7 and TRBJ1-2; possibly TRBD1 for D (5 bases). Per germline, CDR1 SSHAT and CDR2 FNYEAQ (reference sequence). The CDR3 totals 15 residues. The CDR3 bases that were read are TGTGCTAGCAGCTCGGGGCTAGCGGGGAACAATGAC. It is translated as CASSSGLAGNND. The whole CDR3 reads CASSSGLAGNNDYTF.

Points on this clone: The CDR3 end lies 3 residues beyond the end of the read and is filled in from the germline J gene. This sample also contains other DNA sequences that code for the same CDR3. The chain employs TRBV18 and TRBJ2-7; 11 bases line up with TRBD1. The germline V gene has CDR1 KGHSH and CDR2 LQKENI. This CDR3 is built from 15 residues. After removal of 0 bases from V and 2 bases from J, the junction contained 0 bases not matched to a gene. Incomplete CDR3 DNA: TGTGCCAGCTCACCACCGGGACAGGGGGCCTACGAG. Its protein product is CASSPPGQGAYE. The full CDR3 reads CASSPPGQGAYEQYF.

CDR3 residues: CASSFGGPNTGELFF. Incomplete CDR3 DNA: TGCGCCAGCAGCTTCGGGGGGCCGAACACCGGGGAG. This rearrangement joins TRBV5-1 to TRBJ2-2, with D perhaps TRBD2 (7 bases). The read is 3 residues too short to cover the CDR3 end, so that end is filled in from the germline J gene. V gave up 2 bases and J gave up 0 bases, with 8 bases separating them. Germline lookup yields CDR1 SGHRS and CDR2 YFSETQ. CDR3 length equals 15 residues.

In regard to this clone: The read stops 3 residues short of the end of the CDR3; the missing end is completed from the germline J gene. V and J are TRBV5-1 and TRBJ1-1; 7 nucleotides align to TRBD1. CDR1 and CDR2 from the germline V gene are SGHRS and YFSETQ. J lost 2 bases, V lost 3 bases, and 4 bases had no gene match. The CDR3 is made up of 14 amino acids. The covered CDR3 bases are TGCGCCAGCAGCTCGGGACAGATAAACACTGAA. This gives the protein CASSSGQINTE. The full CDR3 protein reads CASSSGQINTEAFF.

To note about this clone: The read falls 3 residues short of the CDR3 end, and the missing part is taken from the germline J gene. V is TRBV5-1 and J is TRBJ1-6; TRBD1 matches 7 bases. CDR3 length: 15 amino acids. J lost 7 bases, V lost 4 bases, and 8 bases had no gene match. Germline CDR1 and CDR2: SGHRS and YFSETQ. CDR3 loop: CASSPTGIGNSPLHF. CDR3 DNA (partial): TGCGCCAGCAGCCCGACAGGGATTGGGAATTCACCC.

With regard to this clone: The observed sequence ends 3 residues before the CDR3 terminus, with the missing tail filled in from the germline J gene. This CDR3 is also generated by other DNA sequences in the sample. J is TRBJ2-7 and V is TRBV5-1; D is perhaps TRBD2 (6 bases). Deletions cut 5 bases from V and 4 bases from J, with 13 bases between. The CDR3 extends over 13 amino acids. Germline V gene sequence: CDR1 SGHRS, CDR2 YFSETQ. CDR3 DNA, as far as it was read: TGCGCCAGCAGTTTATCCAGCGGGTACGAG. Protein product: CASSLSSGYE. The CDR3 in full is CASSLSSGYEQYF.

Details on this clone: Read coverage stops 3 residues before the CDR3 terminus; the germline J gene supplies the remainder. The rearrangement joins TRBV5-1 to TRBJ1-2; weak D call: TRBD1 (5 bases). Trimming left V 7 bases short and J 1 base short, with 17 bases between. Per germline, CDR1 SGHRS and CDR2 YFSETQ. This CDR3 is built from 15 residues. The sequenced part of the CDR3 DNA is TGCGCCAGCGCCATGGGGCTGGAAGATAACTATGGC. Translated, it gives CASAMGLEDNYG. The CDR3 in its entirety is CASAMGLEDNYGYTF. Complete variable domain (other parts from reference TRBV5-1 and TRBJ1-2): KAGVTQTPRYLIKTRGQQVTLSCSPISGHRSVSWYQQTPGQGLQFLFEYFSETQRNKGNFPGRFSGRQFSNSRSEMNVSTLELGDSALYLCASAMGLEDNYGYTFGSGTRLTVV.

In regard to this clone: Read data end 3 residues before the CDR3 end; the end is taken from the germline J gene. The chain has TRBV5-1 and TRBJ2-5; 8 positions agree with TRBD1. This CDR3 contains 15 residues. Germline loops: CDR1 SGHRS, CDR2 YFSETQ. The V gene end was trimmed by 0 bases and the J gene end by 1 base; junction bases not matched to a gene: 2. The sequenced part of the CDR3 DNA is TGCGCCAGCAGCTTGGGCGGGACAGGCCAAGAGACC. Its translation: CASSLGGTGQET. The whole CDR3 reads CASSLGGTGQETQYF. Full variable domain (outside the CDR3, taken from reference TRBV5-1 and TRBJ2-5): KAGVTQTPRYLIKTRGQQVTLSCSPISGHRSVSWYQQTPGQGLQFLFEYFSETQRNKGNFPGRFSGRQFSNSRSEMNVSTLELGDSALYLCASSLGGTGQETQYFGPGTRLLVL.

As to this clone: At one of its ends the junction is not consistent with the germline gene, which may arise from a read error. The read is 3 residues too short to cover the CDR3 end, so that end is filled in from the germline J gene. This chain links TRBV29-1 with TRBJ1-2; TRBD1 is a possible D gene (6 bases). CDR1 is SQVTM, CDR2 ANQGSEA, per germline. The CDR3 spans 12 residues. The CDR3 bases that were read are TGCAGCGCCGGAACAGGGAACTATGTC. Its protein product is CSAGTGNYV. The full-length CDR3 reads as CSAGTGNYVYTF.

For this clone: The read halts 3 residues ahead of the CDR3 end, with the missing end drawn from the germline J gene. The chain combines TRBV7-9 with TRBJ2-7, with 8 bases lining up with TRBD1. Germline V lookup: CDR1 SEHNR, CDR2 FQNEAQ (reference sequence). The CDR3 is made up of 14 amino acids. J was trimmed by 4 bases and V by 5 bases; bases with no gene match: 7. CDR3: CASSPGTGVYEQYF. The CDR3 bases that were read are TGTGCCAGCAGCCCCGGGACAGGCGTGTACGAG.

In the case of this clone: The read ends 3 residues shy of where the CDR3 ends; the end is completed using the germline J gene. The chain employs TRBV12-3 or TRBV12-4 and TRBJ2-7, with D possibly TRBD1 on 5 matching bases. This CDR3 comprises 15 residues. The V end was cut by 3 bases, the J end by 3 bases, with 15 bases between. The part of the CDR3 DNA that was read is TGTGCCAGCAGTTTGGCCGCCAGGCAGGGCTACGAG. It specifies CASSLAARQGYE. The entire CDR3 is CASSLAARQGYEQYF.

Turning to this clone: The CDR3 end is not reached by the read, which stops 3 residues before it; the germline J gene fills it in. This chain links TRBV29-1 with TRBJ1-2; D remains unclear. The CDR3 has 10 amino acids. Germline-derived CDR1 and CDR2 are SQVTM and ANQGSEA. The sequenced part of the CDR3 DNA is TGCAGCGTTGAGGACTACGAC. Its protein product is CSVEDYD. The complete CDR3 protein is CSVEDYDYTF. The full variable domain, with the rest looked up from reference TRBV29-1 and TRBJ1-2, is SAVISQKPSRDICQRGTSLTIQCQVDSQVTMMFWYRQQPGQSLTLIATANQGSEATYESGFVIDKFPISRPNLTFSTLTVSNMSPEDSSIYLCSVEDYDYTFGSGTRLTVV.

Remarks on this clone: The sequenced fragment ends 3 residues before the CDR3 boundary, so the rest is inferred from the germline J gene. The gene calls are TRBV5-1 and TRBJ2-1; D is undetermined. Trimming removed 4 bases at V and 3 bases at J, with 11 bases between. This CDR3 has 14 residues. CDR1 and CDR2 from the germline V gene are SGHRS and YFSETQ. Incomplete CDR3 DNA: TGCGCCAGCAGCCCCCCCGGCGGCTACAATGAG. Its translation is CASSPPGGYNE. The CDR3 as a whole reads CASSPPGGYNEQFF. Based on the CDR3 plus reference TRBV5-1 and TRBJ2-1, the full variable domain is KAGVTQTPRYLIKTRGQQVTLSCSPISGHRSVSWYQQTPGQGLQFLFEYFSETQRNKGNFPGRFSGRQFSNSRSEMNVSTLELGDSALYLCASSPPGGYNEQFFGPGTRLTVL.

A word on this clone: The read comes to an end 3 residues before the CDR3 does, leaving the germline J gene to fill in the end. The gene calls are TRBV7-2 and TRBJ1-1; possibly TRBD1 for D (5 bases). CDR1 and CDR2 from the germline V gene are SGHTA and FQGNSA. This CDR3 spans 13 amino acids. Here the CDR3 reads CASSLILQGLAFF. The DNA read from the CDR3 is TGTGCCAGCAGCTTAATTCTCCAGGGTTTA.

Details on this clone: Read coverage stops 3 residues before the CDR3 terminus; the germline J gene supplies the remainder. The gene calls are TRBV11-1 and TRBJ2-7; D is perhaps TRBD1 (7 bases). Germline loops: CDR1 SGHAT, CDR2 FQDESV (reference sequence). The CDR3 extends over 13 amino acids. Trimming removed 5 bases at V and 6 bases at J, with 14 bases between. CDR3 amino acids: CASSQGGGGEQYF. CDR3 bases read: TGTGCCAGCAGCCAGGGGGGTGGAGGCGAG.

The CDR3 DNA, read in part, is TGTGCCAGCAGTTACAGGGGACTAGCGGGGGGTCGAGAGACC. Translated, it gives CASSYRGLAGGRET. The full-length CDR3 reads as CASSYRGLAGGRETQYF. This chain links TRBV6-2 or TRBV6-3 with TRBJ2-5; 15 positions agree with TRBD2. The DNA ends 3 residues before the CDR3 does, and the rest of the CDR3 is filled in from the germline J gene. The V segment lost 2 bases and the J segment 4 bases; nucleotides outside the gene matches: 5. The CDR3 is 17 residues long. Germline loops: CDR1 MNHEY, CDR2 SVGEGT.